This T cell receptor (beta chain) originates from a study of blood T cell repertoires in COVID-19. Study summary: Specimens from acute and convalescent COVID-19 originated in the United States, Italy and Spain. In each case, the material was cDNA or gDNA derived from T cells, B-cell-depleted T cells, or PBMCs.

V was shortened by 0 bases and J by 4 bases, with 11 bases between the two germline ends. This CDR3 has 15 residues. Per the germline V gene, CDR1 is LGHNA and CDR2 is YNFKEQ. The authors' processing: Reference gene primer amplification gave estimated nucleated cell counts. Profiling relied on immunoSEQ multiplex PCR, and the TCRdb table lists in-frame clones only, not all of them. The D gene and trimming were derived from the DNA, and the V and J assignments and clone size from that table. This sample yields a few hundred thousand clones, of which around 90% are seen a single time; under 2.5% belongs to the top ten.

Specimen: peripheral blood. The receptor's source is a man between 50 and 59 years old with acute or convalescent COVID-19. The chain joins TRBV4-2 to TRBJ2-3; D possibly corresponds to TRBD2 (5 bases). CDR3 in DNA: TGTGCCAGCAGCCAAGAACCTACCGGGGCAGATACGCAGTATTTT. It encodes CASSQEPTGADTQYF.